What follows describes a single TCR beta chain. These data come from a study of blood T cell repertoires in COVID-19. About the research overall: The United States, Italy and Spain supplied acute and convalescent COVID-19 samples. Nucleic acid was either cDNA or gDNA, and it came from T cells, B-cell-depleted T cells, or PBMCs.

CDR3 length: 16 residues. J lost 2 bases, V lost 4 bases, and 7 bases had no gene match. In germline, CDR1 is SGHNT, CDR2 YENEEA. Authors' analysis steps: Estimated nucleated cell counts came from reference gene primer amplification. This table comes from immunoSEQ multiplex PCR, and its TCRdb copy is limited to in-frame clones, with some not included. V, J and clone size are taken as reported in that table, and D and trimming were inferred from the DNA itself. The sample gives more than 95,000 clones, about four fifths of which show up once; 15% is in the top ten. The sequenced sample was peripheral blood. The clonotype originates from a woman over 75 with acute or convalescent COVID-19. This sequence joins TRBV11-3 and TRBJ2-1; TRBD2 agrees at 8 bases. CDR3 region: CASSSFSGDTYNEQFF. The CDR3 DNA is TGTGCCAGCAGCTCCTTTAGCGGGGATACCTACAATGAGCAGTTCTTC.